These T cell receptor beta chains were read from a single sample in a study of neurological immune-mediated disorders. TCRdb itself ran the 5' RACE reads through MiXCR, one entry per CDR3 protein. In the table there are under 70,000 distinct CDR3 sequences, 3% to 4% of which are singletons. Sequences were obtained from PBMCs. The receptors come from a woman in her 30s with multiple sclerosis. Both conserved end residues are part of each CDR3. Clone size appears in some rows only: once, few, many, or a class for an expanded clone.

>TRBV4-2|TRBJ1-5|few
CASSQGDNSNQPQHF
>TRBV5-1|TRBJ2-7|medium-sized
CASRKQGVYEQYF
>TRBV7-9|TRBJ2-7|many
CASSLGTLRYEQYF
>TRBV5-6|TRBJ2-5|many
CASSWRTALETQYF
>TRBV5-1|TRBJ2-3|many
CASSLGQGAYTQYF
>TRBV13|TRBJ1-1|many
CASSQRGWGETEAFF
>TRBV12-3/TRBV12-4|TRBJ1-6|many
CASSDPVYSPLHF
>TRBV3-1|TRBJ2-7|many
CASSPLRLAGTNEQYF
>TRBV20-1|TRBJ2-3|many
CSARDQREGQDTQYF
>TRBV4-2|TRBJ2-7|many
CASSQDRGLYEQYF
>TRBV18|TRBJ2-2|NA
CASSPKEELFF
>TRBV6-2/TRBV6-3|TRBJ1-6|few
CASKIELRNSPLNF
>TRBV15|TRBJ1-5|many
CATGLAGSQPQNF
>TRBV6-5|TRBJ1-2|few
CASRPGVLLNYGYTF
>TRBV11-3|TRBJ1-3|many
CASERDISGNTIYF
>TRBV4-1|TRBJ1-1|many
CASSPRKEKDTEAFF
>TRBV20-1|TRBJ2-7|NA
CSARDGYSYEQYF
>TRBV5-1|TRBJ2-7|many
CASSLKGASESYEQYF
>TRBV12-3/TRBV12-4|TRBJ1-1|many
CASSPSVMNTEAFF
>TRBV20-1|TRBJ1-2|NA
CSATPGPSYGYTF
>TRBV12-3/TRBV12-4|TRBJ2-2|many
CASSFRVGTANTGELFF
>TRBV20-1|TRBJ1-2|many
CSAIKIGYGYTF
>TRBV12-3/TRBV12-4|TRBJ1-1|many
CASSLTGREAFF
>TRBV7-9|TRBJ2-7|many
CASRPSTGAANEQYF
>TRBV5-1|TRBJ2-5|many
CASSLVVGQETQYF
>TRBV7-2|TRBJ2-5|many
CASSLYLGTQYF
>TRBV5-6|TRBJ2-6|many
CASSLPTTGANVLTF
>TRBV5-1|TRBJ1-1|NA
CASSWGTGKGTEAFF
>TRBV11-2|TRBJ2-1|NA
CASRPLVGRYNEQFF
>TRBV5-1|TRBJ2-2|few
CASSFTVEGELFF
>TRBV20-1|TRBJ2-2|many
CSARPGTSGSFGGELFF
>TRBV20-1|TRBJ1-6|NA
CSASQGQLNSPLHF
>TRBV2|TRBJ1-5|NA
CASSDAGGGSGQPQNF
>TRBV7-9|TRBJ2-3|many
CASSLAGLVDTQYF
>TRBV5-1|TRBJ2-2|many
CASSSQGPGELFF
>TRBV5-1|TRBJ2-7|many
CASRGGRASYEQYF
>TRBV5-1|TRBJ2-1|many
CASREGNARQGDEQFF
>TRBV12-3/TRBV12-4|TRBJ2-1|many
CASRSSGGSHNEQFF
>TRBV11-2|TRBJ1-2|many
CASSLDRGDGYTF
>TRBV20-1|TRBJ2-3|NA
CSARTHSDTQYF
>TRBV5-6|TRBJ2-2|NA
CASSLAGRETGELFF
>TRBV5-1|TRBJ2-1|many
CASSLALGASKGALYNEQFF
>TRBV6-6|TRBJ2-5|many
CASSYASGTSVETQYF
>TRBV5-1|TRBJ2-7|many
CASSPGLMVYEQYF
>TRBV20-1|TRBJ1-2|many
CSATKGQDAGYTF
>TRBV20-1|TRBJ2-5|NA
CSASSDRGETQYF
>TRBV28|TRBJ1-5|many
CASSPRGQGYQPQHF
>TRBV9|TRBJ1-1|many
CASSVRQGSSEAFF
>TRBV4-1|TRBJ2-3|many
CASSPTRGSRLAPSTDTQYF
>TRBV28|TRBJ2-7|many
CASSLRDRVLYEQYF
>TRBV5-1|TRBJ2-7|many
CASSLAGGSSLGYF
>TRBV12-3/TRBV12-4|TRBJ1-5|many
CASSLRGQGNQPQHF
>TRBV12-2|TRBJ2-5|NA
CASRPCGGSGETQYF
>TRBV6-5|TRBJ2-7|many
CASSTTGFEQYF
>TRBV28|TRBJ1-2|many
CASSWRQGAYGYTF
>TRBV10-3|TRBJ2-5|many
CAISEPKRETQYF
>TRBV7-2|TRBJ1-1|many
CASSLTVHEAFF
>TRBV20-1|TRBJ1-6|many
CSVSLVGQGGSPLNF
>TRBV12-3/TRBV12-4|TRBJ1-1|many
CASSLLGPAEAFF
>TRBV7-3|TRBJ2-1|many
CASSLSSGTYNEQFF